A single sample is the source of the 27 T cell receptor beta chains below, sequenced in a study of shared clonotypes between healthy human individuals. TCRdb's copy holds only in-frame clones and misses some; the assay was immunoSEQ multiplex PCR. The sample holds about 770,000 clones, 72% seen once. The sample was memory CD4+ T cells sorted from blood. The subset was: CD45RA-negative fraction. The receptors here all came from a woman between 25 and 40 years old in good health.

The chain links TRBV13 to TRBJ2-3; possible D gene TRBD2, 5 bases. V dropped 2 bases and J dropped 3 bases, with 6 bases sitting between them. The CDR3 contains 13 residues. Germline CDR1 reads PRHDT; CDR2 reads FYEKMQ (reference sequence). The CDR3 DNA follows: TGTGCCAGCAGCTTACCGGGGACAGATACGCAGTATTTT. Translated: CASSLPGTDTQYF.

The chain links TRBV5-1 to TRBJ1-4; 7 positions agree with TRBD1. CDR3 length: 17 amino acids. The germline gives CDR1 SGHRS, CDR2 YFSETQ. The V gene end was trimmed by 0 bases and the J gene end by 5 bases; junction bases not matched to a gene: 10. The CDR3 here is CASSLGTGAGPNEKLFF. The CDR3, as DNA: TGCGCCAGCAGCTTGGGGACAGGTGCCGGCCCAAATGAAAAACTGTTTTTT.

This chain connects TRBV19 to TRBJ1-2; TRBD1 might be the D (5 bases). Looked up from germline, CDR1 is LNHDA and CDR2 is SQIVND (reference sequence). This CDR3 is 16 amino acids long. The ends were cut back, 0 bases at V and 1 base at J, with 12 bases in the middle. Here the CDR3 reads CASSIDPRALNYGYTF. CDR3 coding DNA: TGTGCCAGTAGTATAGATCCCAGGGCGCTTAACTATGGCTACACCTTC. The complete variable domain, with remaining parts taken from reference TRBV19 and TRBJ1-2, reads DGGITQSPKYLFRKEGQNVTLSCEQNLNHDAMYWYRQDPGQGLRLIYYSQIVNDFQKGDIAEGYSVSREKKESFPLTVTSAQKNPTAFYLCASSIDPRALNYGYTFGSGTRLTVV.

The chain couples TRBV28 to TRBJ1-5; D is perhaps TRBD1 (5 bases). The CDR3 has 14 residues. V gave up 5 bases and J gave up 7 bases, with 15 bases separating them. Germline CDR1 is MDHEN and CDR2 is SYDVKM. CDR3 sequence reads: CASSPQVGEQPQHF. The CDR3 DNA follows: TGTGCCAGCAGTCCCCAGGTAGGGGAGCAGCCCCAGCATTTT.

The chain has TRBV28 and TRBJ2-1, with 8 bases identical to TRBD1. The germline V gene has CDR1 MDHEN and CDR2 SYDVKM. V lost 6 bases, J lost 15 bases, and 7 bases stayed unmatched. This CDR3 has 11 amino acids. The CDR3 DNA sequence: TGTGCCAGCAGAGCAACAGGGGGTCGGTTCTTC. Its protein product is CASRATGGRFF.

The V and J genes are TRBV5-1 and TRBJ2-7; 8 bases line up with TRBD1. The CDR3 has 15 amino acids. Germline V gives CDR1 SGHRS, CDR2 YFSETQ. V lost 5 bases and J lost 1; bases outside the gene matches: 8. The CDR3 DNA reads TGCGCCAGCAGTACATCAGGGGGCGCATCCTACGAGCAGTACTTC. Translation gives CASSTSGGASYEQYF. Supplemented by reference TRBV5-1 and TRBJ2-7, the full variable domain reads KAGVTQTPRYLIKTRGQQVTLSCSPISGHRSVSWYQQTPGQGLQFLFEYFSETQRNKGNFPGRFSGRQFSNSRSEMNVSTLELGDSALYLCASSTSGGASYEQYFGPGTRLTVT.

This rearrangement joins TRBV4-1 to TRBJ2-2, with TRBD2 as a possible D gene (6 bases). V gave up 1 base and J gave up 9 bases, with 18 bases separating them. CDR3 size: 16 residues. Per germline, CDR1 MGHRA and CDR2 YSYEKL. This chain's CDR3 is CASSQGRGGVSRELFF. Here the CDR3 DNA reads TGCGCCAGCAGCCAAGGGCGAGGAGGGGTATCAAGGGAGCTGTTTTTT.

The chain carries TRBV7-3 and TRBJ2-5; 8 nucleotides align to TRBD1. V lost 3 bases, J lost 3 bases, and 6 bases stayed unmatched. This CDR3 contains 15 residues. The germline gives CDR1 SGHTA, CDR2 FQGTGA. The CDR3 region is CASSLGQVRKETQYF. The CDR3 nucleotides are TGTGCCAGCAGCTTGGGACAGGTTCGAAAAGAGACCCAGTACTTC.

In this sample, this clone turned up once. The rearrangement links TRBV6-6 to TRBJ1-3; 9 nucleotides agree with TRBD1. V shed 10 bases, J shed 1 base, and the junction held 8 bases outside the gene matches. The CDR3 totals 15 residues. CDR1 and CDR2 (germline): MNHNY, SVGAGI (reference sequence). The CDR3 here is CATARDRVSGNTIYF. CDR3 DNA: TGTGCCACAGCCCGGGACAGGGTTTCTGGAAACACCATATATTTT.

This sequence joins TRBV6-1 and TRBJ1-3; TRBD1 matches at 10 bases. Germline V gene data show CDR1 as MNHNS and CDR2 as SASEGT. J lost 9 bases, V lost 6 bases, and 8 bases had no gene match. The CDR3 is 14 amino acids. The CDR3 loop is CASSAGTGDRTIYF. The CDR3 DNA reads as TGTGCCAGCAGCGCCGGGACAGGGGATCGCACCATATATTTT.

J is TRBJ1-1 and V is TRBV2; 9 nucleotides agree with TRBD1. This CDR3 region has 15 residues. Germline lookup yields CDR1 SNHLY and CDR2 FYNNEI. The V gene end was trimmed by 4 bases and the J gene end by 5 bases; junction bases not matched to a gene: 8. For the CDR3, the DNA is TGTGCCAGCAGTGGGGAAGGACAGGGGCAAACTGAAGCTTTCTTT. Translated, it gives CASSGEGQGQTEAFF.

This chain uses TRBV27 with TRBJ2-3; 8 nucleotides agree with TRBD1. V lost 6 bases, J lost 1 base, and 6 bases stayed unmatched. The CDR3 contains 15 residues. Per the germline V gene, CDR1 is MNHEY and CDR2 is SMNVEV (reference sequence). CDR3 region: CASSPTGEGTDTQYF. The CDR3 DNA is TGTGCCAGCAGCCCGACAGGGGAAGGCACAGATACGCAGTATTTT.

The V gene is TRBV19, the J gene TRBJ1-4; TRBD1 matches at 9 bases. The V gene end was trimmed by 4 bases and the J gene end by 5 bases; junction bases not matched to a gene: 5. The CDR3 extends over 15 amino acids. The germline gives CDR1 LNHDA, CDR2 SQIVND (reference sequence). DNA of the CDR3: TGTGCCAGTAGTAAGGGACAGGGATCAAATGAAAAACTGTTTTTT. Encoded protein: CASSKGQGSNEKLFF.

This chain joins TRBV30 and TRBJ2-3; maybe TRBD1 (6 bases). Trimming took off 5 bases at V and 4 bases at J, with 19 bases between the two ends. Looked up from germline, CDR1 is GTSNPN and CDR2 is SVGIG (reference sequence). CDR3 length equals 15 residues. CDR3 amino acids: CAWATGQKGADTQYF. The CDR3 nucleotides are TGTGCCTGGGCGACCGGACAGAAGGGGGCAGATACGCAGTATTTT.

As for this clone: This may be a read error, as it is one base from a much larger clone. This sequence joins TRBV4-1 and TRBJ2-7; D is unclear. The V and J ends lost 1 base and 4 bases respectively, with 2 bases between them. Looked up from germline, CDR1 is MGHRA and CDR2 is YSYEKL. This CDR3 is 11 amino acids long. CDR3 loop: CASSQAYEQYF. The DNA of the CDR3 is TGCGCCAGCAGCCAAGCGTACGAGCAGTACTTC.

This clone was detected a few times. V usage is TRBV5-4 and J usage is TRBJ1-4; perhaps TRBD1 as D (5 bases). V lost 1 base and J 7 bases, leaving 17 bases between the germline ends. This CDR3 is built from 16 residues. Germline lookup yields CDR1 SGHNT and CDR2 YYREEE (reference sequence). In nucleotides, the CDR3 is TGTGCCAGCAGCTTGAAATTCGCTGGGGCCGGTGAAAAACTGTTTTTT. This gives the protein CASSLKFAGAGEKLFF.

As DNA, the CDR3 is TGTGCCAGCAGTGACTTAGCGGGCTCCTACAATGAGCAGTTCTTC. Its protein is CASSDLAGSYNEQFF. The rearrangement links TRBV6-4 to TRBJ2-1, with 7 positions matching TRBD2. Trimming at V came to 1 base and at J to 0 bases, leaving 0 bases not matched to a gene. Germline values: CDR1 MRHNA, CDR2 SNTAGT. This CDR3 is built from 15 residues.

The V gene is TRBV5-6, the J gene TRBJ2-5; TRBD2 agrees at 8 bases. The CDR3 runs 15 residues. Germline-derived CDR1 and CDR2 are SGHDT and YYEEEE. J was trimmed by 5 bases and V by 4 bases; bases with no gene match: 10. The CDR3 region is CASSQAGGGQETQYF. The CDR3 region has the DNA TGTGCCAGCAGCCAGGCCGGGGGGGGCCAGGAGACCCAGTACTTC.

J is TRBJ2-1 and V is TRBV5-1; TRBD2 matches 7 bases. Trimming cost V 3 bases and J 0 bases; bases outside gene matches: 3. Germline CDR1 is SGHRS and CDR2 is YFSETQ. This CDR3 contains 15 residues. The CDR3 is CASSWGGSSYNEQFF. Written as DNA, the CDR3 is TGCGCCAGCAGCTGGGGCGGGAGCTCCTACAATGAGCAGTTCTTC.

The chain uses TRBV6-1 and TRBJ2-3; 7 nucleotides align to TRBD2. Per germline, CDR1 MNHNS and CDR2 SASEGT. This CDR3 contains 15 residues. J was trimmed by 3 bases and V by 1 base; bases with no gene match: 4. The CDR3 loop is CASSEGGSSTDTQYF. The CDR3 DNA is TGTGCCAGCAGTGAAGGCGGGAGCTCAACAGATACGCAGTATTTT.

As for this clone: This sample also contains other DNA sequences that code for the same CDR3. The V gene is TRBV5-1, the J gene TRBJ1-3; D is unresolved. CDR1 is SGHRS and CDR2 is YFSETQ in the germline V gene. Between the trimmed V and J ends, which lost 0 bases and 1 base, there was a span of 5 bases. This CDR3 has 14 amino acids. CDR3 DNA sequence: TGCGCCAGCAGCTTGGAGGGATCTGGAAACACCATATATTTT. Its translation: CASSLEGSGNTIYF.

The CDR3 DNA follows: TGTGCCAGTAGCCCAGACAGGGGTACCCTTGGCTACACCTTC. Translated: CASSPDRGTLGYTF. This chain uses TRBV19 with TRBJ1-2; 8 bases are a match to TRBD1. This CDR3 region has 14 residues. Germline trimming cut 6 bases from V and 7 bases from J; bases unmatched to any gene: 10. Per germline, CDR1 LNHDA and CDR2 SQIVND (reference sequence).

In its sample, this clone was seen once. The CDR3 DNA is TGTGCCAGCAGCTCCCGACAGGGAGGATATGGCTACACCTTC. Protein sequence: CASSSRQGGYGYTF. J is TRBJ1-2 and V is TRBV7-9; 7 positions match TRBD1. Germline values: CDR1 SEHNR, CDR2 FQNEAQ (reference sequence). The CDR3 contains 14 residues. V was clipped by 4 bases and J by 5 bases; unmatched bases: 7.

Here the CDR3 DNA reads TGCGCCAGCAGGCCGGGACTAGCGGGACACGGAGATACGCAGTATTTT. Its translation: CASRPGLAGHGDTQYF. V and J are TRBV5-1 and TRBJ2-3; 13 bases fit TRBD2. Germline-derived CDR1 and CDR2 are SGHRS and YFSETQ. The CDR3 contains 16 residues. Trimming at V came to 5 bases and at J to 5 bases, leaving 8 bases not matched to a gene.

This clone was detected only a few times. The V and J genes are TRBV15 and TRBJ1-2; 7 positions match TRBD1. This CDR3 region has 15 residues. Germline lookup yields CDR1 LNHNV and CDR2 YYDKDF (reference sequence). V shed 1 base and J 8 bases; nucleotides not matched to a gene: 10. The CDR3 nucleotides are TGTGCCACCAGCAGAGCTCGGGACAGTGGTTGGGGCTACACCTTC. This encodes CATSRARDSGWGYTF.

This clone was recorded a few times. The same CDR3 arises from other DNA sequences in this sample as well. The V and J genes are TRBV2 and TRBJ2-5; D remains unclear. Germline CDR1 is SNHLY and CDR2 is FYNNEI. Trimming pared 0 bases from V and 4 bases from J, leaving 3 bases between. This CDR3 region has 12 residues. In DNA, the CDR3 is TGTGCCAGCAGTGAAGCTAGAGAGACCCAGTACTTC. Its translation is CASSEARETQYF.

The chain has TRBV7-9 and TRBJ2-6; no firm D call. The germline gives CDR1 SEHNR, CDR2 FQNEAQ (reference sequence). The V and J ends lost 1 base and 4 bases respectively, with 11 bases between them. The CDR3 is 16 amino acids. The CDR3 loop is CASSLDTQFGANVLTF. CDR3 sequence (DNA): TGTGCCAGCAGCTTAGACACCCAGTTCGGGGCCAACGTCCTGACTTTC.